The rows below give T cell receptor beta chains drawn from one sample of a study of response to subunit inactivated influenza vaccine. TCRdb ran MiXCR on the RT-PCR reads and lists one entry per CDR3 protein. The sample has hundreds of thousands of distinct CDR3 sequences; roughly 12% are singletons. The input for sequencing was PBMCs from blood, taken on the day of vaccination. The source is a man aged 50-59 years who received an inactivated influenza vaccine. Each CDR3 is given without its conserved first and last residue.

CDR3: ASSSYRGANEKLF
V: TRBV12-3/TRBV12-4
J: TRBJ1-4

CDR3: ASSLAPEPRRAQY
V: TRBV5-1
J: TRBJ2-5

CDR3: SARGSGSPQNTGELF
V: TRBV20-1
J: TRBJ2-2

CDR3: ASSSGTSGALSYEQY
V: TRBV27
J: TRBJ2-7

CDR3: ASSAPRASATNEKLF
V: TRBV2
J: TRBJ1-4

CDR3: ASSEEGQF
V: TRBV4-1
J: TRBJ2-1

CDR3: ASSANPNTQY
V: TRBV7-8
J: TRBJ2-3

CDR3: ASSLVAGVGSPLH
V: TRBV7-6
J: TRBJ1-6

CDR3: ASSLTGPWNTIY
V: TRBV7-9
J: TRBJ1-3

CDR3: ASSVSGPPQETQY
V: TRBV9
J: TRBJ2-5

CDR3: ASSLSEGQGPEQY
V: TRBV5-1
J: TRBJ2-7

CDR3: VTSDGQGVYSNQETQY
V: TRBV24-1
J: TRBJ2-5

CDR3: ASSPPTGGVVGETQY
V: TRBV11-2
J: TRBJ2-5

CDR3: ASSGQHSNQPQH
V: TRBV27
J: TRBJ1-5

CDR3: ASSERVRSGNTIY
V: TRBV6-1
J: TRBJ1-3

CDR3: SALTGDGPGTQY
V: TRBV20-1
J: TRBJ2-5

CDR3: SVEGRLQETQY
V: TRBV29-1
J: TRBJ2-5

CDR3: ASSLATGTYEQY
V: TRBV5-1
J: TRBJ2-7

CDR3: ASSQDIGVTSPLH
V: TRBV4-3
J: TRBJ1-6

CDR3: ASSLPSPHEQY
V: TRBV12-3/TRBV12-4
J: TRBJ2-7

CDR3: ASTLTGALTDTQY
V: TRBV12-3/TRBV12-4
J: TRBJ2-3

CDR3: ASSQERGPSQETQY
V: TRBV4-2
J: TRBJ2-5

CDR3: ASSPRGGDGYEQY
V: TRBV4-1
J: TRBJ2-7

CDR3: ASSLVRWQSYEQY
V: TRBV7-8
J: TRBJ2-7

CDR3: ASSPGTGASYNEQF
V: TRBV5-1
J: TRBJ2-1

CDR3: ASTPTGKGTDTQY
V: TRBV25-1
J: TRBJ2-3

CDR3: ASSLRTANTGELF
V: TRBV5-1
J: TRBJ2-2

CDR3: ASSFQTGTEQY
V: TRBV11-2
J: TRBJ2-7

CDR3: ASSLMWGDTDTQY
V: TRBV7-2
J: TRBJ2-3

CDR3: ASSLEQGYNEQF
V: TRBV11-1
J: TRBJ2-1

CDR3: ASSQAATGSHEQY
V: TRBV3-1
J: TRBJ2-7

CDR3: AIKPSLAGSNTGELF
V: TRBV10-3
J: TRBJ2-2

CDR3: ASSLGTRNDEQY
V: TRBV13
J: TRBJ2-7

CDR3: ASSFGGNTGELF
V: TRBV5-1
J: TRBJ2-2

CDR3: ASSTPKLYNEQF
V: TRBV12-3/TRBV12-4
J: TRBJ2-1

CDR3: ASSTVGTASNQPQH
V: TRBV27
J: TRBJ1-5

CDR3: ASRWGGKETQY
V: TRBV6-1
J: TRBJ2-5

CDR3: ATSRDPPGGPGEQF
V: TRBV15
J: TRBJ2-1

CDR3: ASSLAGAYNEQF
V: TRBV7-9
J: TRBJ2-1

CDR3: SARKDRTDTQY
V: TRBV20-1
J: TRBJ2-3

CDR3: ASSVDGYTQY
V: TRBV9
J: TRBJ2-3